This T cell receptor beta chain was profiled in a study of post-analysis software for immune sequencing data (dated by TCRdb to 2014 to 2015). The study in broad terms: Recorded disease courses included relapsing-remitting, secondary progressive and progressive-relapsing multiple sclerosis, with some patients lacking subtype annotation. A subset of samples was prepared in parallel using single-end sample barcoding, then pooled and co-amplified after Illumina adapter ligation. The multiple sclerosis patient repertoires were compared with 10 to 12 previously published healthy control repertoires from donors aged about 6 to 26 years. Study-level results and caveats: Direct clustering with F measure revealed strong co-clustering of samples prepared in the same batch, which led to a batch-effect correction. Significantly lower normalized Chao1 diversity was found in multiple sclerosis patients than in controls, suggesting substantial peripheral T-cell clonal expansion. The control group was slightly older than the multiple sclerosis patient group.

Turning to this clonotype: Which antigen it targets is not known. Base qualities are not provided; no much larger clone lies one nucleotide away.

To demonstrate the VDJtools post-analysis software, the study profiled TCR beta repertoires from the peripheral blood of under 15 young patients with multiple sclerosis. Multiple sclerosis patients were children and adolescents aged roughly 6 to 17 years. The receptor library was made with PCR. The sample was run on an Illumina HiSeq 2500. To reduce PCR and sequencing biases, unique molecular identifiers were incorporated into the TCR beta cDNA libraries. Per 1 to 10 million input T cells, roughly 500,000 cDNA molecules were obtained, such that each molecule approximated one T cell. Patient libraries were prepared and sequenced with the same protocol used for the earlier healthy control dataset. Within a given batch, samples were prepared together, multiplexed and sequenced on the same HiSeq lane. Concerning the study's data processing: MIGEC was used to process the raw barcoded reads, and molecular identifier groups with only a single read were discarded before consensus assembly and CDR3 extraction. VDJtools was used for post-analysis of the clonotype tables, and diversity was normalized by down-sampling every dataset to the size of the smallest sample. Repertoire overlap clustering matched CDR3 amino acid but not nucleotide sequences to correct batch-related cross-sample contamination. TCRdb reran the public reads through fastp at Q25 and MiXCR, keeping productive beta chains. Here each entry gathers all rows of one CDR3 protein and keeps the most common genes and DNA. TCRdb's processing, not the authors', yielded these V and J calls. This sample lists roughly 800,000 distinct CDR3 sequences; roughly 50% were detected once. The ten largest clonotypes hold about 4.5% of the sample.

The sequencing sample was made of blood. The receptor was derived from a girl aged 5 to 17 with multiple sclerosis.

CDR3 reads: CASSYSRTVGEGYTF. In nucleotides, the sequence is TGTGCCAGCAGCTATTCCCGGACAGTCGGAGAAGGCTACACCTTC. The chain couples TRBV11-2 to TRBJ1-2; a tentative D match to TRBD1 spans 6 bases. Reading from cysteine to phenylalanine, the CDR3 counts 15 amino acids. Only the CDR3 DNA is retained, 45 bases long and in frame from the first base. CDR1 SGHAT and CDR2 FQNNGV are derived from the germline V gene. Trimming at the junction amounts to 4 bases on V and 8 bases on J, and the germline ends lie 20 bases apart.